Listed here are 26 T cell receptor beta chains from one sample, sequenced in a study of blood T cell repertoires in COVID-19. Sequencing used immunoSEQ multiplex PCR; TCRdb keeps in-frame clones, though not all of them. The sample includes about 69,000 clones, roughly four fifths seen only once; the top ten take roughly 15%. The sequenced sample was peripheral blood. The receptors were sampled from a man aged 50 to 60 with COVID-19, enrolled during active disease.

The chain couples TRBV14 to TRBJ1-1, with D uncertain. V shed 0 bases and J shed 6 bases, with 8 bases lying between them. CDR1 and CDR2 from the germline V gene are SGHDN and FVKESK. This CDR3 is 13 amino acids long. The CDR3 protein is CASSQDNSAEAFF. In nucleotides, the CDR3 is TGTGCCAGCAGCCAAGATAACAGTGCTGAAGCTTTCTTT.

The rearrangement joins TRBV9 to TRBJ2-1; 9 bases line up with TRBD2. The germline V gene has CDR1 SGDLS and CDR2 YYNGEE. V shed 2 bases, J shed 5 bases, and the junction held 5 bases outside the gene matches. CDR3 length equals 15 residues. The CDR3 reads CASSVGGGANNEQFF. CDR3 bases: TGTGCCAGCAGCGTCGGCGGGGGGGCAAACAATGAGCAGTTCTTC.

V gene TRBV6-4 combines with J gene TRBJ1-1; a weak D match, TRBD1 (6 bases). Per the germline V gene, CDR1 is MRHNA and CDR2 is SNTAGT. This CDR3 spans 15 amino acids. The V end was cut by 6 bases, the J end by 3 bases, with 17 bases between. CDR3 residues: CASRITSDRDTEAFF. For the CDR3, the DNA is TGTGCCAGCAGGATCACCTCGGACAGAGACACTGAAGCTTTCTTT.

CDR3 sequence reads: CASSQLQPLTGGSQPQHF. The CDR3 bases are TGCGCCAGCAGCCAACTACAACCCCTTACAGGGGGGTCTCAGCCCCAGCATTTT. This chain connects TRBV4-1 to TRBJ1-5; 8 positions match TRBD1. V lost 2 bases and J lost 6; bases outside the gene matches: 15. CDR1 and CDR2 (germline): MGHRA, YSYEKL. The CDR3 has 18 amino acids.

This CDR3 reads CASSQRLTNEKLFF. In DNA form, the CDR3 reads TGCGCCAGCAGCCAACGTTTAACTAATGAAAAACTGTTTTTT. The chain couples TRBV4-1 to TRBJ1-4; D gene unclear. The CDR3 totals 14 residues. The germline V and J ends were trimmed by 2 bases and 1 base, with 5 bases remaining between them. CDR1 and CDR2 (germline): MGHRA, YSYEKL.

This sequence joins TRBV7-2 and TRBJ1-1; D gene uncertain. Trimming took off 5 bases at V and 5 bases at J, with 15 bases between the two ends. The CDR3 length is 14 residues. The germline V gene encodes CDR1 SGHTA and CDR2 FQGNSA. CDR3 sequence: CASSPDTLRTEAFF. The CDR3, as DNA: TGTGCCAGCAGCCCCGACACGCTTCGGACTGAAGCTTTCTTT.

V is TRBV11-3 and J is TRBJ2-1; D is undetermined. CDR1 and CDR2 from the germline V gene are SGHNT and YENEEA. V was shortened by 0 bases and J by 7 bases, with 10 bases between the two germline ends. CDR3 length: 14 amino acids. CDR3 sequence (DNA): TGTGCCAGCAGCTTAGATTATAGCCATAATGAGCAGTTCTTC. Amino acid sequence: CASSLDYSHNEQFF.

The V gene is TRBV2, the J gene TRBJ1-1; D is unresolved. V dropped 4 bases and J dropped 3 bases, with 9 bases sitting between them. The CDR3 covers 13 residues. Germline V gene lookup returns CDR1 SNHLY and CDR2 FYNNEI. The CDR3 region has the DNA TGTGCCAGCAGTGGATGGCGGGACACTGAAGCTTTCTTT. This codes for CASSGWRDTEAFF.

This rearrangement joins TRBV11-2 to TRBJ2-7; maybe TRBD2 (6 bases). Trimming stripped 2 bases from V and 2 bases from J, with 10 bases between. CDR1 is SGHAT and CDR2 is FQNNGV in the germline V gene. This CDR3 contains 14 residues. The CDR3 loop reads CASSLSEGPYEQYF. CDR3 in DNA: TGTGCCAGCAGCTTATCGGAGGGCCCCTACGAGCAGTACTTC.

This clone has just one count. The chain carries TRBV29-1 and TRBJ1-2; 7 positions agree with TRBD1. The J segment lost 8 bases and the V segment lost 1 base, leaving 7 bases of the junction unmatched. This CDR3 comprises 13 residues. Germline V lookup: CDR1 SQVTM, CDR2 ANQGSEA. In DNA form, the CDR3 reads TGCAGCGTTGAAGGCGGAGGGGGCGCGGGCTACACCTTC. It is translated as CSVEGGGGAGYTF.

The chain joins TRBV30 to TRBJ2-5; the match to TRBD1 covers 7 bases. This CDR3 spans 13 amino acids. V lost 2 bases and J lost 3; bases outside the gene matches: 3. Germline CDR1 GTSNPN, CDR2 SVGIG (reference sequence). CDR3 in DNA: TGTGCCTGGAGTATCCAGGGGGAAGAGACCCAGTACTTC. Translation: CAWSIQGEETQYF.

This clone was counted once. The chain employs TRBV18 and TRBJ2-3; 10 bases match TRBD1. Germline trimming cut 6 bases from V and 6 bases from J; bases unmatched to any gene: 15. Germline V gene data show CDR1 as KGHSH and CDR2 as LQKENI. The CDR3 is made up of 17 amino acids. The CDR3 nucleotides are TGTGCCAGCTCGGCCGGAAGGGACAGGGGCCTTGTGGATACGCAGTATTTT. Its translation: CASSAGRDRGLVDTQYF.

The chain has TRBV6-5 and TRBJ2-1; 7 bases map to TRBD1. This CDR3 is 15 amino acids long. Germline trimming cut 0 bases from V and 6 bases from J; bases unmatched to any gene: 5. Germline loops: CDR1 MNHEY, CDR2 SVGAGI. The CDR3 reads CASSYSIGTVNEQFF. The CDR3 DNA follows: TGTGCCAGCAGTTACTCGATAGGGACAGTCAATGAGCAGTTCTTC.

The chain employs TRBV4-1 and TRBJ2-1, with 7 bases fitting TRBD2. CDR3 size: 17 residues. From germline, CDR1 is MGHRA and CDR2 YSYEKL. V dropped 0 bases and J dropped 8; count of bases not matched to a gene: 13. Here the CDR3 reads CASSQDVGAWGGYEQFF. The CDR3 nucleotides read TGCGCCAGCAGCCAAGATGTTGGGGCCTGGGGAGGGTATGAGCAGTTCTTC.

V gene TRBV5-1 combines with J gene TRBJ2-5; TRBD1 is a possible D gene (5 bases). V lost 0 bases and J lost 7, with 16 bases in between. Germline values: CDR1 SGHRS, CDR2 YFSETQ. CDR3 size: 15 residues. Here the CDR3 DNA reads TGCGCCAGCAGCTTGGAGGACAAGGGCCTTGGGACCCAGTACTTC. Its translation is CASSLEDKGLGTQYF.

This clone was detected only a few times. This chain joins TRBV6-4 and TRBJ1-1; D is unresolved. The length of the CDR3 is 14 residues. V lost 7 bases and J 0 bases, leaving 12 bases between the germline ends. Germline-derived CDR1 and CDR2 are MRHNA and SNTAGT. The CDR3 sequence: CASTVDVMNTEAFF. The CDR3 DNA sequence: TGTGCCAGCACGGTTGATGTCATGAACACTGAAGCTTTCTTT.

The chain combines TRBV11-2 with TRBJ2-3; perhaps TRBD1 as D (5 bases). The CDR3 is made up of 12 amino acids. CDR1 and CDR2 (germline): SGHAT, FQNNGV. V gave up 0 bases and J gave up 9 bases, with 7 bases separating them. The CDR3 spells CASSLDAGTQYF. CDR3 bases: TGTGCCAGCAGCTTAGACGCAGGGACGCAGTATTTT.

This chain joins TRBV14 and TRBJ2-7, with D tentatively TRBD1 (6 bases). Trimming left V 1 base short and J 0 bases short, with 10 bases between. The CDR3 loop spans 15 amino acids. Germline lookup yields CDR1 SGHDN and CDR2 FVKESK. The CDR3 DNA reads TGTGCCAGCAGCCAAGGCAGGGGTTACTCCTACGAGCAGTACTTC. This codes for CASSQGRGYSYEQYF.

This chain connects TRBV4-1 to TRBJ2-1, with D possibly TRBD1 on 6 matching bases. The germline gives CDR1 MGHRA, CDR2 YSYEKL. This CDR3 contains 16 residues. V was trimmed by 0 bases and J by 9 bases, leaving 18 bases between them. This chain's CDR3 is CASSQDYGDTRGEQFF. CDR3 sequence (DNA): TGCGCCAGCAGCCAAGATTACGGGGACACCCGGGGTGAGCAGTTCTTC.

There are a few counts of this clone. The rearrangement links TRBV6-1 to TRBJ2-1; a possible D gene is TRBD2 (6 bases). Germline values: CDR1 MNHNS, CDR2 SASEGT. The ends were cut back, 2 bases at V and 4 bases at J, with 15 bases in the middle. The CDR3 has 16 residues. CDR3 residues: CASSESGGVGYNEQFF. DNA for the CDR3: TGTGCCAGCAGTGAATCTGGCGGGGTAGGGTACAATGAGCAGTTCTTC.

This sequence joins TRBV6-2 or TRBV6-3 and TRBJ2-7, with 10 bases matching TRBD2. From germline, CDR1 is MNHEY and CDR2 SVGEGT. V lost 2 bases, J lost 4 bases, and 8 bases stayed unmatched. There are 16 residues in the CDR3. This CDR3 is CASSYIGLAGDYEQYF. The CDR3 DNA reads TGTGCCAGCAGTTACATTGGTCTAGCGGGAGATTACGAGCAGTACTTC.

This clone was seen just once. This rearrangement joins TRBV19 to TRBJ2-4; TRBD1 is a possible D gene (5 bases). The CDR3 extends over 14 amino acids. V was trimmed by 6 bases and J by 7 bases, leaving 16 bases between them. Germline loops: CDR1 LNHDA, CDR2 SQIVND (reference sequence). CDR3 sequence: CASRSPGQNNIQYF. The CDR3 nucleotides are TGTGCCAGTAGAAGCCCCGGACAAAATAACATTCAGTACTTC.

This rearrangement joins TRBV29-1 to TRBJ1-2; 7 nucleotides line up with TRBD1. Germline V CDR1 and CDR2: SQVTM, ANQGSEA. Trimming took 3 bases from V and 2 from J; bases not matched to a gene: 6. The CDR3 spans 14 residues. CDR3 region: CSVDGTAGNYGYTF. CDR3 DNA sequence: TGCAGCGTTGATGGGACAGCTGGGAACTATGGCTACACCTTC.

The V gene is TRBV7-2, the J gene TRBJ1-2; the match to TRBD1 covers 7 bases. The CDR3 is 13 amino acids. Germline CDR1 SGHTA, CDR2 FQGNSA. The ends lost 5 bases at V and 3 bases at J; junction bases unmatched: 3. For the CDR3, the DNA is TGTGCCAGCAGCCGACAGGGTGACTATGGCTACACCTTC. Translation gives CASSRQGDYGYTF.

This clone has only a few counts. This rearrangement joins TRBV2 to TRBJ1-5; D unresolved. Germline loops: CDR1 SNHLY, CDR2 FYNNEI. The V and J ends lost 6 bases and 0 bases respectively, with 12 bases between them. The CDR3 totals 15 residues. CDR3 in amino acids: CASRLGSTSNQPQHF. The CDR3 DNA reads TGTGCCAGCAGGTTGGGCAGCACTAGCAATCAGCCCCAGCATTTT.

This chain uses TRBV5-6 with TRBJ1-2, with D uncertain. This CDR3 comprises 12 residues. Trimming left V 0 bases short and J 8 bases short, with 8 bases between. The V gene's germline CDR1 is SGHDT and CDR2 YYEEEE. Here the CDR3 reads CASSLGLAGYTF. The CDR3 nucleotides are TGTGCCAGCAGCTTGGGGTTGGCAGGCTACACCTTC.